The 21 T cell receptor beta chains given below trace back to one sample, sequenced in a study of T cell responses to AZD1222 COVID-19 vaccine listed by TCRdb under 2021. The library was prepared using the immunoSEQ multiplex PCR assay. TCRdb provides this immuneACCESS table in a form limited to in-frame rearrangements. Some clones are lacking; in checked studies, under half of them reflect an unresolved V gene, and why the rest are absent is not known. This sample lists 120,000 or so clones; approximately 91% were detected once. 25% to 35% of the sample is taken by the ten largest. Per the publication, the time point label means: baseline before first vaccination. Sequences were derived from peripheral blood, sampled on day 0 of AZD1222 vaccination. All receptors come from an adult in good health.

The chain recombines TRBV7-8 with TRBJ1-3; a weak D match, TRBD1 (5 bases). This CDR3 comprises 17 residues. Trimming removed 5 bases from V and 1 base from J, with 18 bases in between. The germline V gene encodes CDR1 SGHVS and CDR2 FQNEAQ. CDR3 region: CASSPQRGDVSGNTIYF. CDR3 DNA sequence: TGTGCCAGCAGCCCCCAGCGGGGGGACGTTTCTGGAAACACCATATATTTT. Variable domain in full (rest from reference TRBV7-8 and TRBJ1-3): GAGVSQSPRYKVAKRGQDVALRCDPISGHVSLFWYQQALGQGPEFLTYFQNEAQLDKSGLPSDRFFAERPEGSVSTLKIQRTQQEDSAVYLCASSPQRGDVSGNTIYFGEGSWLTVV.

The V call is TRBV12-3 or TRBV12-4, the J call TRBJ1-5; D is ambiguous. V was trimmed by 5 bases and J by 0 bases, leaving 5 bases between them. The CDR3 is 13 residues long. The CDR3: CASSAFSNQPQHF. The CDR3 nucleotides are TGTGCCAGCAGTGCCTTTAGCAATCAGCCCCAGCATTTT.

The chain joins TRBV18 to TRBJ1-5; D might be TRBD1 (6 bases). The V gene's germline CDR1 is KGHSH and CDR2 LQKENI. The V and J ends lost 2 bases and 2 bases respectively, with 16 bases between them. The CDR3 sequence is 17 residues long. CDR3 in amino acids: CASSPSPYREGNQPQHF. The DNA for the CDR3 is TGTGCCAGCTCACCATCTCCTTACAGGGAAGGCAATCAGCCCCAGCATTTT.

This chain links TRBV6-2 or TRBV6-3 with TRBJ2-3; D gene uncertain. Trimming left V 2 bases short and J 2 bases short, with 8 bases between. Germline V lookup: CDR1 MNHEY, CDR2 SVGEGT. CDR3 length: 14 amino acids. CDR3 DNA: TGTGCCAGCAGTTACACTTCCATCACAGATACGCAGTATTTT. It codes for CASSYTSITDTQYF.

The chain's CDR3 is CASSLQGGEWGRGQFF. The CDR3 DNA reads TGTGCCAGCAGCCTTCAGGGAGGAGAATGGGGTAGAGGGCAGTTCTTC. J is TRBJ2-1 and V is TRBV7-3; D might be TRBD2 (6 bases). CDR1 is SGHTA and CDR2 is FQGTGA in the germline V gene. There are 16 residues in the CDR3. V was clipped by 5 bases and J by 12 bases, with 26 bases between them.

This chain joins TRBV5-1 and TRBJ2-3; D is ambiguous. This CDR3 is 16 amino acids long. Germline loops: CDR1 SGHRS, CDR2 YFSETQ. The V and J ends lost 0 bases and 0 bases respectively, with 11 bases between them. CDR3 sequence (DNA): TGCGCCAGCAGCTTGGGGCCGCAATCTAGCACAGATACGCAGTATTTT. Protein: CASSLGPQSSTDTQYF. The variable domain in full, with the rest retrieved from reference TRBV5-1 and TRBJ2-3, is KAGVTQTPRYLIKTRGQQVTLSCSPISGHRSVSWYQQTPGQGLQFLFEYFSETQRNKGNFPGRFSGRQFSNSRSEMNVSTLELGDSALYLCASSLGPQSSTDTQYFGPGTRLTVL.

A single count supports this clone. This chain connects TRBV7-8 to TRBJ1-1; D not certain. CDR1 and CDR2 (germline): SGHVS, FQNEAQ. V lost 0 bases, J lost 2 bases, and 10 bases lay in between. The CDR3 spans 15 residues. The CDR3 protein is CASSLARWGNTEAFF. The CDR3, as DNA: TGTGCCAGCAGCTTAGCGAGGTGGGGAAACACTGAAGCTTTCTTT.

The chain carries TRBV19 and TRBJ2-3; no firm D call. The germline CDR1 and CDR2 sequences are LNHDA and SQIVND (reference sequence). V was clipped by 5 bases and J by 0 bases, with 9 bases between them. This CDR3 region has 14 residues. CDR3 region: CASSVGYSTDTQYF. The CDR3 nucleotides are TGTGCCAGTAGTGTAGGGTATAGCACAGATACGCAGTATTTT.

The CDR3 region is CASSPGTAFHEQYF. For the CDR3, the DNA is TGTGCCAGCAGTCCCGGGACAGCTTTCCACGAGCAGTACTTC. This rearrangement joins TRBV27 to TRBJ2-7; TRBD1 matches at 7 bases. Trimming at V came to 5 bases and at J to 5 bases, leaving 9 bases not matched to a gene. The germline gives CDR1 MNHEY, CDR2 SMNVEV (reference sequence). CDR3 length: 14 amino acids.

This chain joins TRBV6-2 or TRBV6-3 and TRBJ2-1, with a weak D call TRBD1 (5 bases). Trimming removed 6 bases at V and 12 bases at J, with 15 bases between. The CDR3 length is 12 residues. Germline V CDR1 and CDR2: MNHEY, SVGEGT. CDR3 sequence: CASSGQGTMQFF. The CDR3 coding sequence is TGTGCCAGCAGCGGCCAGGGTACTATGCAGTTCTTC.

This clone has just one count. The CDR3 region is CASSLFRQTIDYGYTF. CDR3 nucleotide sequence: TGTGCCAGCAGCTTGTTCCGACAGACTATTGACTATGGCTACACCTTC. The chain employs TRBV5-6 and TRBJ1-2, with D possibly being TRBD1 (5 bases). Germline CDR1 reads SGHDT; CDR2 reads YYEEEE. V was trimmed by 1 base and J by 3 bases, leaving 16 bases between them. The CDR3 consists of 16 residues.

V gene TRBV5-5 combines with J gene TRBJ2-1; 7 nucleotides agree with TRBD1. The V gene's germline CDR1 is SGHKS and CDR2 YYEKEE (reference sequence). This CDR3 is 13 amino acids long. V trimming: 4 bases; J trimming: 12 bases; junction bases outside the gene matches: 10. CDR3 sequence (DNA): TGTGCCAGCAGCACCGGGACAGTCAAATGGCAGTTCTTC. Residues: CASSTGTVKWQFF.

This chain links TRBV7-2 with TRBJ2-5; the D gene is possibly TRBD1 (5 bases). The CDR3 spans 16 residues. CDR1 and CDR2 from the germline V gene are SGHTA and FQGNSA. V lost 0 bases and J 5 bases, leaving 16 bases between the germline ends. For the CDR3, the DNA is TGTGCCAGCAGCTTAGCGCCGAGGACAAATGGGGAGACCCAGTACTTC. Its protein product is CASSLAPRTNGETQYF. The entire variable domain, with the rest obtained from reference TRBV7-2 and TRBJ2-5, is as follows: GAGVSQSPSNKVTEKGKDVELRCDPISGHTALYWYRQSLGQGLEFLIYFQGNSAPDKSGLPSDRFSAERTGGSVSTLTIQRTQQEDSAVYLCASSLAPRTNGETQYFGPGTRLLVL.

J is TRBJ1-5 and V is TRBV19; 10 bases agree with TRBD1. Germline CDR1 LNHDA, CDR2 SQIVND (reference sequence). The CDR3 totals 16 residues. J was trimmed by 7 bases and V by 3 bases; bases with no gene match: 9. The DNA of the CDR3 is TGTGCCAGTAGTATGCTCTCCGGACAGGGGGGGCAGCCCCAGCATTTT. It codes for CASSMLSGQGGQPQHF.

The chain is built from TRBV2 and TRBJ1-1; TRBD1 matches 7 bases. This CDR3 comprises 15 residues. CDR1 and CDR2 from the germline V gene are SNHLY and FYNNEI. J was trimmed by 0 bases and V by 6 bases; bases with no gene match: 7. The chain's CDR3 is CASREKTGMNTEAFF. The CDR3 DNA is TGTGCCAGCAGGGAAAAGACAGGGATGAACACTGAAGCTTTCTTT.

This clone was seen once. The chain couples TRBV11-2 to TRBJ2-7; TRBD2 might be the D (6 bases). CDR1 SGHAT and CDR2 FQNNGV come from the germline V gene. Trimming stripped 4 bases from V and 7 bases from J, with 17 bases between. The CDR3 covers 14 residues. In DNA, the CDR3 is TGTGCCAGCAGCTCGAGGTCCGCCCGGGGGGAGCAGTACTTC. Translating gives CASSSRSARGEQYF.

This chain joins TRBV5-1 and TRBJ1-5, with 9 bases aligning to TRBD1. Trimming removed 0 bases from V and 4 bases from J; junction bases left unmatched: 2. Germline CDR1 is SGHRS and CDR2 is YFSETQ. The CDR3 spans 15 residues. As DNA, the CDR3 is TGCGCCAGCAGCTTGGGGACAGGGGAGAATCAGCCCCAGCATTTT. It specifies CASSLGTGENQPQHF.

This clone has just one count. This chain uses TRBV3-1 (or the pseudogene TRBV3-2) with TRBJ2-5; the D gene is possibly TRBD1 (5 bases). CDR3 length: 13 amino acids. Germline V gene lookup returns CDR1 LGHDT and CDR2 YNNKEL (reference sequence). V was trimmed by 8 bases and J by 5 bases, leaving 15 bases between them. The CDR3 nucleotides are TGTGCCAGCGCCCCTCTAGGGGTTGAGACCCAGTACTTC. It is translated as CASAPLGVETQYF.

CDR3: CASSLARNQDEQFF. The DNA of the CDR3 is TGCGCCAGCAGCTTGGCCCGGAACCAGGATGAGCAGTTCTTC. The chain joins TRBV5-1 to TRBJ2-1; D is uncertain. Germline assignment: CDR1 SGHRS and CDR2 YFSETQ. Trimming left V 0 bases short and J 8 bases short, with 12 bases between. The CDR3 sequence is 14 residues long.

The chain couples TRBV6-2 or TRBV6-3 to TRBJ2-2; TRBD1 is a possible D gene (5 bases). Trimming pared 5 bases from V and 5 bases from J, leaving 12 bases between. The germline CDR1 and CDR2 sequences are MNHEY and SVGEGT. CDR3 length: 14 residues. This CDR3 is CASSPRELTGELFF. The DNA for the CDR3 is TGTGCCAGCAGTCCCAGGGAATTAACCGGGGAGCTGTTTTTT.

The V gene is TRBV27, the J gene TRBJ2-7, with D perhaps given as TRBD1 or TRBD2 (5 bases each). This CDR3 spans 14 amino acids. Deletions cut 6 bases from V and 1 base from J, with 13 bases between. CDR1 is MNHEY and CDR2 is SMNVEV in the germline V gene (reference sequence). The CDR3 DNA sequence: TGTGCCAGCAGAATACAGGACTCGTCCTACGAGCAGTACTTC. The encoded protein is CASRIQDSSYEQYF.